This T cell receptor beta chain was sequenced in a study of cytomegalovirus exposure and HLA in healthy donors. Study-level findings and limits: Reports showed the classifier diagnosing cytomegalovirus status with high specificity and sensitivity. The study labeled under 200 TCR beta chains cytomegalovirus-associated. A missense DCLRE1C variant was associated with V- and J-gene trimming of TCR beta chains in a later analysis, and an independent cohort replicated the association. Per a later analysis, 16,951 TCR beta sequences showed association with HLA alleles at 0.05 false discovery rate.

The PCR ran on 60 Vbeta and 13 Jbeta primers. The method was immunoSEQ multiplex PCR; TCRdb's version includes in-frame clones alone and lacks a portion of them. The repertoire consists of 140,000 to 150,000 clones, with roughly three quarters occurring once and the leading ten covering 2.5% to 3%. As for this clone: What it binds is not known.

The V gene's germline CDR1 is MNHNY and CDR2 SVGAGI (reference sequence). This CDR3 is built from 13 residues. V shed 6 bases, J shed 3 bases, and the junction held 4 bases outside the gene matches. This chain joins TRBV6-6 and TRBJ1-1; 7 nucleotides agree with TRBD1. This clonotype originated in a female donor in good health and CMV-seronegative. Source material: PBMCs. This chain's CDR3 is CASSDDRDTEAFF. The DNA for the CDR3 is TGTGCCAGCAGCGACGACAGGGACACTGAAGCTTTCTTT.